These 15 T cell receptor beta chains were all obtained from the same sample, sequenced in a study of CD8+ T cells in alopecia areata. Documented treatment: oral pan-JAK inhibitor, 5-10 mg twice daily. The authors extracted RNA and reverse transcribed it into cDNA as the sequencing template. Assay used: immunoSEQ multiplex PCR; TCRdb lists only in-frame clones, some missing. Seen here are hundreds of thousands of clones, approximately 38% observed once, and the top ten hold under 0.55%. This specimen was CD4+ T cells sorted from blood, taken between weeks 30 and 35, from a patient treated with tofacitinib. The receptor source for this set is a human donor with alopecia areata.

The V and J genes are TRBV19 and TRBJ2-2, with D perhaps matching TRBD2 (6 bases). Trimming pared 4 bases from V and 0 bases from J, leaving 15 bases between. Per the germline V gene, CDR1 is LNHDA and CDR2 is SQIVND (reference sequence). The CDR3 sequence is 17 residues long. CDR3 coding DNA: TGTGCCAGTAGTAGGGACCACGGAGGGTCGAACACCGGGGAGCTGTTTTTT. Protein: CASSRDHGGSNTGELFF.

This clone has just a few counts. This chain joins TRBV30 and TRBJ1-5; D is perhaps TRBD1 (5 bases). The germline CDR1 and CDR2 sequences are GTSNPN and SVGIG (reference sequence). The CDR3 has 14 amino acids. The V gene lost 1 base and the J gene lost 4 bases, with 11 bases spanning the gap. Here the CDR3 DNA reads TGTGCCTGGAGTGGTAATCGGGGGAATCAGCCCCAGCATTTT. Translation gives CAWSGNRGNQPQHF.

This clone showed up just once. One junction end does not reproduce the germline sequence, and a read error may be involved. The CDR3 DNA sequence: TGTGCCTGGACCCGACTAGCGGGGGGGCCTCTCTTC. Amino acids: CAWTRLAGGPLF. This sequence joins TRBV30 and TRBJ2-1, with 14 bases that match TRBD2. There are 12 residues in the CDR3. CDR1 and CDR2 from the germline V gene are GTSNPN and SVGIG (reference sequence).

The chain links TRBV14 to TRBJ2-3; 8 bases map to TRBD2. CDR1 is SGHDN and CDR2 is FVKESK in the germline V gene. J lost 4 bases, V lost 3 bases, and 12 bases had no gene match. The CDR3 is 17 residues long. CDR3 nucleotides: TGTGCCAGCAGCCACATCTGGGGCGGGAGGAACGCAGATACGCAGTATTTT. Its protein product is CASSHIWGGRNADTQYF.

The chain uses TRBV5-1 and TRBJ1-1; D is unresolved. The V end was cut by 3 bases, the J end by 1 base, with 7 bases between. Looked up from germline, CDR1 is SGHRS and CDR2 is YFSETQ. The CDR3 extends over 13 amino acids. DNA for the CDR3: TGCGCCAGCAGCTCAAACACGAACACTGAAGCTTTCTTT. Translating gives CASSSNTNTEAFF.

The CDR3 DNA reads TGTGCCAGCAGCTGGACAGGGAAGACCTACGAGCAGTACTTC. Its protein product is CASSWTGKTYEQYF. The chain links TRBV6-5 to TRBJ2-7; 8 bases line up with TRBD1. The CDR3 covers 14 residues. J gave up 2 bases and V 6 bases, and 6 bases lay outside the gene matches. Germline lookup yields CDR1 MNHEY and CDR2 SVGAGI.

There are a few counts of this clone. The chain combines TRBV5-4 with TRBJ2-2; 12 nucleotides align to TRBD2. The V segment lost 2 bases and the J segment 7 bases; nucleotides outside the gene matches: 9. The CDR3 totals 17 residues. The germline V gene has CDR1 SGHNT and CDR2 YYREEE (reference sequence). The CDR3 coding sequence is TGTGCCAGCAGCTTCTCTAGCGGGAGGGCCCTAGGCGGGGAGCTGTTTTTT. Translation: CASSFSSGRALGGELFF.

Only a few counts were recorded for this clone. This rearrangement joins TRBV5-1 to TRBJ2-3; the D gene is possibly TRBD2 (6 bases). V was cut by 4 bases and J by 0 bases, with 12 bases left in between. This CDR3 spans 15 amino acids. The germline V gene encodes CDR1 SGHRS and CDR2 YFSETQ. The CDR3 DNA reads as TGCGCCAGCAGCGCCCCTAGCGAAAGCACAGATACGCAGTATTTT. Its translation: CASSAPSESTDTQYF.

This clone came up once. This chain uses TRBV9 with TRBJ2-4, with 8 bases identical to TRBD2. Looked up from germline, CDR1 is SGDLS and CDR2 is YYNGEE. The ends lost 4 bases at V and 7 bases at J; junction bases unmatched: 19. The CDR3 contains 18 residues. CDR3 nucleotides: TGTGCCAGCAGCCCCCAAGGTTTGGAGTCCAGCGGGAGTAACATTCAGTACTTC. Its protein is CASSPQGLESSGSNIQYF.

This clone was recorded only once. V is TRBV6-1 and J is TRBJ2-7; 13 nucleotides match TRBD2. V lost 4 bases, J lost 6 bases, and 12 bases stayed unmatched. The CDR3 has 17 residues. Germline lookup yields CDR1 MNHNS and CDR2 SASEGT. CDR3 DNA: TGTGCCAGCAGTGGAGTCTTGGGACTAGCGGGACGGGCCGAGCAGTACTTC. It codes for CASSGVLGLAGRAEQYF.

This sequence joins TRBV11-1 and TRBJ2-2; D is uncertain. The V and J ends lost 4 bases and 1 base respectively, with 4 bases between them. Germline CDR1 and CDR2: SGHAT and FQDESV (reference sequence). The CDR3 totals 13 residues. This CDR3 is CASSSRNTGELFF. The CDR3 DNA reads as TGTGCCAGCAGCTCCAGGAACACCGGGGAGCTGTTTTTT.

The rearrangement uses TRBV9 and TRBJ2-1; D ambiguous. The CDR3 runs 15 residues. V was shortened by 0 bases and J by 6 bases, with 13 bases between the two germline ends. In germline, CDR1 is SGDLS, CDR2 YYNGEE. The CDR3 sequence: CASSVGAYDPNEQFF. The DNA of the CDR3 is TGTGCCAGCAGCGTAGGGGCCTACGATCCCAATGAGCAGTTCTTC.

The chain uses TRBV2 and TRBJ2-5; no clear D gene. This CDR3 has 11 amino acids. V gave up 3 bases and J gave up 5 bases, with 4 bases separating them. Germline V gene data show CDR1 as SNHLY and CDR2 as FYNNEI. CDR3 coding DNA: TGTGCCAGCAGTGATATGGAGACCCAGTACTTC. Translated: CASSDMETQYF.

Regarding this clone: This CDR3 is also generated by other DNA sequences in the sample. This chain connects TRBV6-1 to TRBJ1-4; the match to TRBD1 covers 7 bases. Germline assignment: CDR1 MNHNS and CDR2 SASEGT. The length of the CDR3 is 12 residues. The ends lost 6 bases at V and 8 bases at J; junction bases unmatched: 3. Here the CDR3 DNA reads TGTGCCAGCAGCAGGGGGAACGAAAAACTGTTTTTT. This translates into CASSRGNEKLFF.

The chain uses TRBV29-1 and TRBJ2-3; D unclear. Germline loops: CDR1 SQVTM, CDR2 ANQGSEA. V shed 5 bases and J shed 6 bases, with 15 bases lying between them. This CDR3 is 13 amino acids long. CDR3 amino acids: CSVKLTLIDTQYF. The CDR3 nucleotides are TGCAGCGTTAAACTGACCCTAATTGATACGCAGTATTTT.